The subject of this entry is one TCR beta chain. These data belong to a study of shared clonotypes between healthy human individuals. V trimming: 3 bases; J trimming: 2 bases; junction bases outside the gene matches: 9. Germline CDR1 reads LNHDA; CDR2 reads SQIVND (reference sequence). This CDR3 has 16 residues. The protocol was immunoSEQ multiplex PCR, while the TCRdb copy is restricted to in-frame clones and leaves out a portion. The sample consists of about 960,000 clones, about three quarters of them appearing once. This receptor was obtained from a man younger than 35 in good health. Sequenced material: memory CD4+ T cells sorted from blood. Subset in this sample: CD45RA-negative fraction. The V and J genes are TRBV19 and TRBJ1-2; 7 nucleotides align to TRBD1. The CDR3 DNA follows: TGTGCCAGTAGTATCCCTCGGACAGGCGTAAACTATGGCTACACCTTC. Protein: CASSIPRTGVNYGYTF.